This note documents a single T cell receptor beta chain sequence. Other DNA variants within this sample encode the same CDR3. This specimen belongs to a study of blood T cell repertoires in COVID-19. For the study at large: Samples representing acute and convalescent COVID-19 were sourced from the United States, Italy and Spain.

Seattle patients were enrolled while actively infected and followed longitudinally. Authors' analysis steps: For nucleated cells, counts were estimated from reference gene primer amplification. Clones were sequenced by immunoSEQ multiplex PCR, and TCRdb holds only the in-frame ones, with some missing. V, J and clone size are those of that table, while D and trimming were read from the DNA. The table lists about 370,000 clones, roughly nine tenths of them singletons. Trimming removed 6 bases at V and 4 bases at J, with 12 bases between. Germline assignment: CDR1 SEHNR and CDR2 FQNEAQ (reference sequence). The CDR3 sequence is 13 residues long.

The chain joins TRBV7-9 to TRBJ1-1; D is possibly TRBD1 (6 bases). The source material was peripheral blood. The receptor comes from a woman under 40 with COVID-19, enrolled during active disease. The CDR3 sequence is CASSFTGPTEAFF. For the CDR3, the DNA is TGTGCCAGCAGTTTCACAGGGCCCACTGAAGCTTTCTTT.